The 2 T cell receptor beta chains listed next were all sequenced from one sample in a study of regulatory T cells in long-lasting Graves disease. As for time point: newly diagnosed GD, antithyroid drugs for less than 3 months. PBMC RNA was the source of the TCR library. CDR3 regions were amplified by Arm-PCR using iRepertoire HTBI primers to build TCR beta libraries. TCRdb reanalysed the multiplex PCR reads using MiXCR and keeps one entry per CDR3 protein. The data show a few hundred thousand distinct CDR3 sequences, 12% to 15% seen once. The same specimen was also included in a second study, on T cells in Graves' hyperthyroidism and ophthalmopathy.

Source: peripheral blood mononuclear cells (PBMCs), taken at new diagnosis, from a patient treated with antithyroid drugs. The receptors shown here come from a woman aged 45-60 years with Graves disease.

This clonotype has just a few counts. The chain recombines TRBV11-2 with TRBJ2-5; TRBD1 aligns across 7 bases. The CDR3 covers 12 residues. V was pared by 5 bases and J by 5 bases, with 2 bases of the junction left unmatched. Germline lookup yields CDR1 SGHAT and CDR2 FQNNGV. CDR3 nucleotide sequence: TGTGCCAGCAGCCAACAGGGGGAGACCCAGTACTTC. It is translated as CASSQQGETQYF.

This clonotype was observed at least ten times. The chain employs TRBV3-1 and TRBJ2-1, with D possibly being TRBD2 (6 bases). Deletions cut 4 bases from V and 10 bases from J, with 14 bases between. Germline loops: CDR1 LGHDT, CDR2 YNNKEL (reference sequence). The CDR3 extends over 13 amino acids. CDR3 coding DNA: TGTGCCAGCAGCCCCAGTAGGGACTCCGAGCAGTTCTTC. Translated, it gives CASSPSRDSEQFF.